Listed here are 23 T cell receptor beta chains from one sample, sequenced in a study of blood T cells in healthy people across ages. A second PCR of roughly 7 to 11 cycles used a sample-barcoded 5' primer and a J-beta primer mix. Using its own MiXCR run on the 5' RACE reads, TCRdb lists one record per CDR3 protein. Of more than 1,400,000 distinct CDR3 sequences in the sample, approximately 42% are singletons; the top ten hold 7.9%. Source material: blood. Receptors originate from a young woman in good health.

CDR3 DNA sequence: TGCGCCAGCAGCTTGGTAATAGTCAGCTCCTACAATGAGCAGTTCTTC. Translating it yields CASSLVIVSSYNEQFF. V and J are TRBV5-1 and TRBJ2-1; D unresolved. The CDR3 consists of 16 residues. CDR1 and CDR2 (germline): SGHRS, YFSETQ. V shed 0 bases and J shed 0 bases, with 10 bases lying between them.

This clonotype was seen a handful of times. J is TRBJ2-7 and V is TRBV6-2 or TRBV6-3; D might be TRBD2 (6 bases). The CDR3 has 16 residues. The V gene's germline CDR1 is MNHEY and CDR2 SVGEGT. V dropped 4 bases and J dropped 2 bases, with 18 bases sitting between them. CDR3 sequence (DNA): TGTGCCAGCAGTTTCAACATCGGAGGGGTTCCCTACGAGCAGTACTTC. The encoded protein is CASSFNIGGVPYEQYF.

This clonotype was counted between two and nine times. The CDR3 DNA reads as TGTGCCAGCAGCCACCGACAGGGGACCTCAAAAGATACGCAGTATTTT. As protein: CASSHRQGTSKDTQYF. The V gene is TRBV11-1, the J gene TRBJ2-3, with 8 positions matching TRBD1. The CDR3 consists of 16 residues. Per the germline V gene, CDR1 is SGHAT and CDR2 is FQDESV (reference sequence). Trimming took 5 bases from V and 5 from J; bases not matched to a gene: 12.

This clonotype was seen more than once but under ten times. In nucleotides, the CDR3 is TGTGCCAGCAGCCAAGATCGGTGGGGGACGGTTAGCTATGAGCAGTTCTTC. It is translated as CASSQDRWGTVSYEQFF. This chain connects TRBV3-1 to TRBJ2-1; D possibly uses TRBD1 or TRBD2 (5 bases each). The CDR3 length is 17 residues. V lost 0 bases, J lost 8 bases, and 20 bases lay in between. Germline V CDR1 and CDR2: LGHDT, YNNKEL (reference sequence).

The rearrangement joins TRBV5-1 to TRBJ2-7, with 11 bases identical to TRBD1. The V segment lost 2 bases and the J segment 6 bases; nucleotides outside the gene matches: 4. CDR1 SGHRS and CDR2 YFSETQ come from the germline V gene. CDR3 size: 14 residues. In DNA form, the CDR3 reads TGCGCCAGCAGCTTCGGGACAGGGGGAAGCGAGCAGTACTTC. Translation gives CASSFGTGGSEQYF.

The V and J genes are TRBV6-1 and TRBJ1-6; the match to TRBD1 covers 7 bases. Trimming removed 6 bases from V and 10 bases from J; junction bases left unmatched: 9. This CDR3 contains 14 residues. Germline values: CDR1 MNHNS, CDR2 SASEGT. The CDR3 spells CASSVNRGESPLHF. The DNA for the CDR3 is TGTGCCAGCAGCGTCAACAGGGGTGAGTCACCCCTCCACTTT.

The sample holds a few counts of this clonotype. The chain couples TRBV7-3 to TRBJ2-1; tentative D call: TRBD2 (7 bases). The CDR3 is 16 amino acids. V lost 5 bases, J lost 6 bases, and 20 bases lay in between. Germline loops: CDR1 SGHTA, CDR2 FQGTGA. CDR3 sequence: CASSLGLGGAGNEQFF. As DNA, the CDR3 is TGTGCCAGCAGCCTCGGCTTGGGGGGGGCAGGCAATGAGCAGTTCTTC.

The chain combines TRBV28 with TRBJ1-1; D uncertain. CDR1 and CDR2 from the germline V gene are MDHEN and SYDVKM. Trimming removed 5 bases at V and 1 base at J, with 14 bases between. The CDR3 loop spans 15 amino acids. The CDR3 DNA reads TGTGCCAGCAGTAGCCTGAAGGGCCCGAACACTGAAGCTTTCTTT. Its protein is CASSSLKGPNTEAFF.

V is TRBV20-1 and J is TRBJ2-7; a possible D gene is TRBD2 (5 bases). The V end was cut by 1 base, the J end by 2 bases, with 12 bases between. Germline V gives CDR1 DFQATT, CDR2 SNEGSKA (reference sequence). This CDR3 is 14 amino acids long. The CDR3 coding sequence is TGCAGTGCTAGAGCGGGATCAACGGCCTACGAGCAGTACTTC. Translating gives CSARAGSTAYEQYF.

The V and J genes are TRBV29-1 and TRBJ2-5; 8 bases match TRBD1. V gave up 6 bases and J gave up 5 bases; unmatched junction bases: 5. Per germline, CDR1 SQVTM and CDR2 ANQGSEA. This CDR3 is built from 12 residues. The CDR3 DNA is TGCAGCGTGATGACAGGGGCGGAGACCCAGTACTTC. The encoded protein is CSVMTGAETQYF.

This clonotype appeared a few times. This chain links TRBV28 with TRBJ1-5; D unclear. Trimming removed 6 bases at V and 0 bases at J, with 12 bases between. Germline CDR1 reads MDHEN; CDR2 reads SYDVKM. This CDR3 spans 15 amino acids. CDR3 coding DNA: TGTGCCAGCAGGCAGGACGGGTATAGCAATCAGCCCCAGCATTTT. Its translation: CASRQDGYSNQPQHF.

There are a few counts of this clonotype. The chain links TRBV27 to TRBJ2-4, with D tentatively TRBD2 (5 bases). The DNA end favors TRBJ2-7, so the J call may be wrong. CDR3 length equals 19 residues. Germline CDR1 is MNHEY and CDR2 is SMNVEV (reference sequence). CDR3: CASSLSLASRPTASYEQYF. The CDR3 nucleotides are TGTGCCAGCAGTTTATCTCTAGCCTCCCGCCCTACGGCTAGCTACGAGCAGTACTTC.

About this clonotype itself: An end of the junction does not agree with germline; a read error may underlie this. The rearrangement uses TRBV7-2 and TRBJ1-2; no definite D call. The CDR3 runs 16 residues. Germline-derived CDR1 and CDR2 are SGHTA and FQGNSA. CDR3 DNA: TGTGTCAGCAGCTTGACCCGGGGAAAGGTCGACTATGCCTACACCTTC. Translating it yields CVSSLTRGKVDYAYTF.

This clonotype was seen a few times. The chain employs TRBV12-3 or TRBV12-4 and TRBJ2-7, with 7 bases fitting TRBD2. V was clipped by 4 bases and J by 9 bases; unmatched bases: 3. The CDR3 length is 11 residues. The DNA for the CDR3 is TGTGCCAGCAGTTCGCGGGGGAGGCAGTACTTC. Translated: CASSSRGRQYF.

The chain carries TRBV12-3 or TRBV12-4 and TRBJ2-7; 7 bases fit TRBD2. This CDR3 has 14 amino acids. V lost 7 bases to trimming and J lost 3 bases; unmatched junction nucleotides: 9. Written as DNA, the CDR3 is TGTGCCAGCACCCTTTCTAGCGGAATCTACGAGCAGTACTTC. This translates into CASTLSSGIYEQYF.

This sequence joins TRBV13 and TRBJ2-1, with a possible D match to TRBD2 (5 bases). Trimming stripped 5 bases from V and 3 bases from J, with 20 bases between. The CDR3 has 17 residues. From germline, CDR1 is PRHDT and CDR2 FYEKMQ (reference sequence). The CDR3 reads CASSPTFPGNIYNEQFF. The CDR3 bases are TGTGCCAGCAGCCCCACCTTTCCGGGGAATATCTACAATGAGCAGTTCTTC.

The chain has TRBV20-1 and TRBJ1-3; TRBD1 is a possible D gene (5 bases). V was clipped by 3 bases and J by 7 bases, with 10 bases between them. CDR1 is DFQATT and CDR2 is SNEGSKA in the germline V gene (reference sequence). The CDR3 contains 12 residues. The CDR3 protein is CSARGGENTIYF. The CDR3 DNA reads as TGCAGTGCTAGGGGAGGGGAGAACACCATATATTTT.

The chain links TRBV5-1 to TRBJ2-1; possibly TRBD1 for D (5 bases). V shed 0 bases and J shed 10 bases, with 17 bases lying between them. In germline, CDR1 is SGHRS, CDR2 YFSETQ. This CDR3 spans 15 amino acids. CDR3 sequence reads: CASSLELNRPGEQFF. CDR3 in DNA: TGCGCCAGCAGCTTGGAGCTTAACCGCCCAGGGGAGCAGTTCTTC.

V is TRBV7-2 and J is TRBJ2-3, with a possible D match to TRBD1 (7 bases). Trimming took off 4 bases at V and 7 bases at J, with 12 bases between the two ends. The CDR3 spans 13 residues. Germline CDR1 SGHTA, CDR2 FQGNSA. The CDR3 DNA reads as TGTGCCAGCAGCTCAGGGGGGCGGAATACGCAGTATTTT. This translates into CASSSGGRNTQYF. The full variable domain, completed using reference TRBV7-2 and TRBJ2-3, is GAGVSQSPSNKVTEKGKDVELRCDPISGHTALYWYRQSLGQGLEFLIYFQGNSAPDKSGLPSDRFSAERTGGSVSTLTIQRTQQEDSAVYLCASSSGGRNTQYFGPGTRLTVL.

The J gene is TRBJ2-7, the V gene TRBV3-1; 7 bases agree with TRBD1. Germline V lookup: CDR1 LGHDT, CDR2 YNNKEL (reference sequence). V lost 5 bases, J lost 4 bases, and 5 bases stayed unmatched. The length of the CDR3 is 13 residues. The DNA for the CDR3 is TGTGCCAGCAGCAGGAAGGGGGCTTACGAGCAGTACTTC. Translated: CASSRKGAYEQYF.

In the case of this clonotype: A read error may produce the germline difference seen at one junction end. The chain couples TRBV6-5 to TRBJ2-3, with 7 bases fitting TRBD2. Germline CDR1 MNHEY, CDR2 SVGAGI. The CDR3 runs to 14 residues. CDR3 sequence (DNA): TGTGCCGGCAGTCGGGACTATTCCACAGATACGCAGTATTTT. This encodes CAGSRDYSTDTQYF.

The gene calls are TRBV20-1 and TRBJ2-7; no clear D. CDR3 size: 11 residues. Deletions cut 3 bases from V and 10 bases from J, with 13 bases between. Germline V gene lookup returns CDR1 DFQATT and CDR2 SNEGSKA (reference sequence). The CDR3 loop reads CSASSGVGQYF. CDR3 DNA sequence: TGCAGTGCTAGCTCTGGGGTTGGTCAGTACTTC.

The rearrangement joins TRBV24-1 to TRBJ2-3; D gene ambiguous. V lost 3 bases, J lost 2 bases, and 8 bases lay in between. CDR3 length equals 14 residues. Germline V CDR1 and CDR2: KGHDR, SFDVKD. The chain's CDR3 is CATSDKRNTDTQYF. DNA for the CDR3: TGTGCCACCAGTGATAAACGGAACACAGATACGCAGTATTTT.